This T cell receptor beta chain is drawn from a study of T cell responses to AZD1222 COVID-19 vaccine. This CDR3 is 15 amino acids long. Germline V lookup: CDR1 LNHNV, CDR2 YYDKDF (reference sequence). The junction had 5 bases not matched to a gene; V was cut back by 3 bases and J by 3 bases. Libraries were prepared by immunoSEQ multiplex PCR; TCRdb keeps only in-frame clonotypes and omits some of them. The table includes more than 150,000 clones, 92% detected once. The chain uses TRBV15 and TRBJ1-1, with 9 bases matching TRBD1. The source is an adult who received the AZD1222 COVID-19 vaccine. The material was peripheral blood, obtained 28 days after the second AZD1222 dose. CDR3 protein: CATSSDRGEHTEAFF. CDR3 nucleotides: TGTGCCACCAGCAGTGACAGGGGGGAGCACACTGAAGCTTTCTTT.